This is a list of T cell receptor beta chains from one sample in a study of T cells in Graves' hyperthyroidism and ophthalmopathy. Each CDR3 protein gets one entry after TCRdb re-called the multiplex PCR reads with MiXCR. The table includes a few hundred thousand distinct CDR3 sequences, around 13% detected once. The sample was blood. The receptors shown here come from a woman in her 40s with Graves' hyperthyroidism. CDR3s leave out the opening cysteine and the closing phenylalanine or tryptophan. Each record gives: clone size, V gene, CDR3 protein. Size values are once, few and many counts, or a class for expanded clones, and some rows have none.

- TRBV18 ASSPRQGKGTEAF
few TRBV10-3 AIGGAYEQY
many TRBV28 ASSHARRIPDGELF
many TRBV7-2 ASSLGQTVNTEAF
few TRBV13 ASSPGEVVDEQF
many TRBV20-1 SASPSGSTEQY
many TRBV28 ASSLGWGNYNEQF
- TRBV7-9 ASTIEGPGVAGDADTQY
- TRBV28 ASSLSAAQETQY
many TRBV6-1 ASTRSGDYEQY
- TRBV12-3/TRBV12-4 ASTNGGYEQY
few TRBV11-2 ASSSGTGGLGAF
many TRBV5-1 ASSGTGGINEQY
many TRBV2 ASSEASENTGELF
many TRBV2 ASSFKETQY
- TRBV4-1 ASSQVSSGFDYGYT
many TRBV27 ASSQYAGLAGGITGELF
few TRBV24-1 ATSVLEGGEQY
- TRBV10-3 AISDSRNGELF
many TRBV30 ARQTPGQGNGEAF
- TRBV20-1 SASQGVIYEQY
many TRBV18 ASSPRGLGPATNEKLF
- TRBV10-3 AISMDRDGYT
many TRBV7-9 ASSRGGGLYEQY
many TRBV7-9 ASTRGQGLTGELF
many TRBV24-1 ATCTMTGELF
once TRBV29-1 SVISGTQRGPSTDTQY
few TRBV2 ASSGADGHYEQY
many TRBV18 ASSPQGNPDTQY
many TRBV28 ASRPALTYNEQF
many TRBV30 AVRDRGTPGYT
few TRBV6-1 ASSPPGSSSGNTIY
- TRBV7-6 ASSVGQGSRNEQF
many TRBV28 ASMWGTGENIQY
few TRBV11-2 ASSLGGQGVQETQY
many TRBV6-1 ASSSSPGLAGEEQY
- TRBV19 ASSREGTVYNQPQH
- TRBV7-2 ASSIRIGERLF
- TRBV7-2 ASSLVGAGGGETQY
few TRBV7-8 ASSNDLNEKLF
many TRBV6-1 ASSEELAGAYEQY
few TRBV5-5 ASSFGTWETQY
many TRBV10-3 AIQGSQETQY